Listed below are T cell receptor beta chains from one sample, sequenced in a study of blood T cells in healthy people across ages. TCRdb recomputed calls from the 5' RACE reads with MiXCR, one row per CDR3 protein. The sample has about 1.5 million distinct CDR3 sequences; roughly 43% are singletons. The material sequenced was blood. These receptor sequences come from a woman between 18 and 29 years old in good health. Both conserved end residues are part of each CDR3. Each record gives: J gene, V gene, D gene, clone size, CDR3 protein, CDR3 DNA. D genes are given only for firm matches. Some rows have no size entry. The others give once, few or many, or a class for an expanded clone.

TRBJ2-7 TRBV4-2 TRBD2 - CASSQEWRIAGGSSYEQYF TGTGCCAGCAGCCAGGAATGGAGGATAGCGGGAGGTTCCTCCTACGAGCAGTACTTC
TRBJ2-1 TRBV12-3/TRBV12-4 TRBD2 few CASKTLAGAYNEQFF TGTGCCAGCAAAACATTAGCGGGAGCCTACAATGAGCAGTTCTTC
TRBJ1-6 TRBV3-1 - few CASSQDSVEGKYHSPLHF TGTGCCAGCAGCCAAGATTCCGTGGAGGGGAAATATCATTCACCCCTCCACTTT
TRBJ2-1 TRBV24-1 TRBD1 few CATSRTGTNEQFF TGTGCCACCAGTAGGACAGGGACCAATGAGCAGTTCTTC
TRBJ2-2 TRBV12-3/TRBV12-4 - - CASRPGFLSGELFF TGTGCCAGCAGACCAGGGTTCTTATCCGGGGAGCTGTTTTTT
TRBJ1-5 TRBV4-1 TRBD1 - CASSQWDRANQPQHF TGCGCCAGCAGCCAATGGGACAGGGCCAATCAGCCCCAGCATTTT
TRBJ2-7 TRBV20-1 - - CSASRIFYEQYF TGCAGTGCTAGCCGGATATTCTACGAGCAGTACTTC
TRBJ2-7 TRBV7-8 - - CASSFSLDLIGGYEQYF TGTGCCAGCAGCTTTTCATTGGACCTAATCGGTGGCTACGAGCAGTACTTC
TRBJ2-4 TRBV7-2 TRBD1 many CASSLDPGQGYIQYF TGTGCCAGCAGCTTAGACCCGGGACAGGGGTACATTCAGTACTTC
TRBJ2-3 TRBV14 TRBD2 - CASSRELAGPTDTQYF TGTGCCAGCAGCCGCGAACTAGCGGGACCCACAGATACGCAGTATTTT
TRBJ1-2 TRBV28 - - CASSLNRLGYTF TGTGCCAGCAGTTTAAACAGGCTTGGCTACACCTTC
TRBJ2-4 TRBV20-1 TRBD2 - CSARKTGTSSNERYF TGCAGTGCTAGGAAAACCGGGACTAGCAGCAATGAGCGGTACTTC
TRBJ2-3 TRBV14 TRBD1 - CASSQRQGLNTDTQYF TGTGCCAGCAGCCAAAGACAGGGCCTAAACACAGATACGCAGTATTTT
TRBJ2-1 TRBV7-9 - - CASSLDDTFSYNEQFF TGTGCCAGCAGCTTGGACGACACCTTCTCCTACAATGAGCAGTTCTTC
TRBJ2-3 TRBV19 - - CASTLEGDSTDTQYF TGTGCCAGTACCCTCGAGGGGGATAGCACAGATACGCAGTATTTT
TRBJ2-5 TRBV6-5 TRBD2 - CASRGLAGEETQYF TGTGCCAGCCGCGGACTAGCGGGAGAAGAGACCCAGTACTTC
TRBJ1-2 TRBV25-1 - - CASSVPGTFVVYTF TGTGCCAGCAGTGTACCAGGGACCTTTGTGGTCTACACCTTC
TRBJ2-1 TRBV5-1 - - CASSLDNRVQGSYNEQFF TGCGCCAGCAGCTTGGACAACAGGGTTCAGGGCTCCTACAATGAGCAGTTCTTC
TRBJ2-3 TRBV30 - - CAWWILGQSTDTQYF TGTGCCTGGTGGATCTTAGGCCAAAGCACAGATACGCAGTATTTT
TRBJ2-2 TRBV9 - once CASSVDGVGGELFF TGTGCCAGCAGCGTAGACGGGGTGGGCGGGGAGCTGTTTTTT
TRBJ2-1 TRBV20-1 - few CSARDIRTYYNEQFF TGCAGTGCTAGAGATATACGGACTTACTACAATGAGCAGTTCTTC
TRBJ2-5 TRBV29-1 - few CSVEYAEKETQYF TGCAGCGTTGAATATGCAGAAAAAGAGACCCAGTACTTC
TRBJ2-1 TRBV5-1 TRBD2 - CASSLALAGSVNEQFF TGCGCCAGCAGCTTGGCCCTAGCGGGAAGCGTCAATGAGCAGTTCTTC
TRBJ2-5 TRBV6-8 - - CASESMQYF TGTGCCAGCGAAAGTATGCAGTACTTC
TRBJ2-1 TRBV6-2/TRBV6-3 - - CASNRPEQFF TGTGCCAGCAACCGGCCTGAGCAGTTCTTC
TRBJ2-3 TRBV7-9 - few CASSAGTFLDTQYF TGTGCCAGCAGCGCCGGGACCTTCTTAGATACGCAGTATTTT